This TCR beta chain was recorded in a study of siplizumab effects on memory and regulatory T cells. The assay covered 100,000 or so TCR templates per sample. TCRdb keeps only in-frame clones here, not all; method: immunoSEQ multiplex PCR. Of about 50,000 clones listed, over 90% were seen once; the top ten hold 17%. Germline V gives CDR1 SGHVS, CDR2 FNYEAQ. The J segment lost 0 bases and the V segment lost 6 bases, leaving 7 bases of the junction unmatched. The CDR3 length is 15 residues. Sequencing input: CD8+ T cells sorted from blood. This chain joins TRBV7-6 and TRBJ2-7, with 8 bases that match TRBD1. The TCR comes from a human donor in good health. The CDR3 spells CASSSGTGSSYEQYF. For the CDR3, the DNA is TGTGCCAGCAGTTCCGGGACAGGTTCCTCCTACGAGCAGTACTTC.